This T cell receptor (beta chain) is drawn from a study of shared clonotypes between healthy human individuals. To note about this clone: One end of the junction varies from germline; a read error may be responsible.

Sequencing was performed with immunoSEQ multiplex PCR; in TCRdb, only in-frame clones are kept and a portion is missing. The table has tens of thousands of clones, about 63% seen once. CDR3 length equals 14 residues. The germline V gene has CDR1 MNHEY and CDR2 SVGAGI. V is TRBV6-5 and J is TRBJ2-3; 7 nucleotides match TRBD2. The clonotype originates from a man under 40 in good health. The sample was memory CD8+ T cells sorted from blood. Subset given: CD45RO+ cells pooled with CCR7-negative TemRA cells. CDR3 residues: CAISEGRETDTQYF. The CDR3, as DNA: TGTGCCATCAGTGAAGGGCGGGAGACAGATACGCAGTATTTT.